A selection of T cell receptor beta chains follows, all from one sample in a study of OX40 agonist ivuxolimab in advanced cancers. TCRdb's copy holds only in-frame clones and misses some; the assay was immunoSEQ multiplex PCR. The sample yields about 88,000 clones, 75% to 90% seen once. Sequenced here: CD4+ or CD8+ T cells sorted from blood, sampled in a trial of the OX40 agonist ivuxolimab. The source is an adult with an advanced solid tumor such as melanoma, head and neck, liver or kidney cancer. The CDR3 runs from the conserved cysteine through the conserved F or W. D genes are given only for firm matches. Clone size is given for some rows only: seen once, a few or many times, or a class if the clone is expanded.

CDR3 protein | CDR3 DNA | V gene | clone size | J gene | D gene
CASRDYKGATEAFF | TGTGCCAGCAGGGATTATAAGGGGGCCACTGAAGCTTTCTTT | TRBV11-2 | . | TRBJ1-1 | TRBD1
CASSVASHGYTF | TGTGCCAGCAGCGTGGCCAGTCATGGCTACACCTTC | TRBV9 | . | TRBJ1-2 | .
CASSEQTSGSGNEQFF | TGTGCCAGCAGTGAACAGACTAGCGGGAGCGGCAATGAGCAGTTCTTC | TRBV2 | . | TRBJ2-1 | TRBD2
CASRGSGRGYEQYF | TGTGCCAGCAGGGGTAGCGGGAGGGGGTACGAGCAGTACTTC | TRBV28 | . | TRBJ2-7 | TRBD2
CASSFLAGLSTDTQYF | TGCGCCAGCAGCTTCCTAGCGGGGTTAAGCACAGATACGCAGTATTTT | TRBV5-1 | . | TRBJ2-3 | TRBD2
CASSQAASGSYNEQFF | TGTGCCAGCAGCCAGGCGGCTAGCGGCTCCTACAATGAGCAGTTCTTC | TRBV7-2 | . | TRBJ2-1 | TRBD2
CASSLGAGATEETQYF | TGCGCCAGCAGCTTGGGGGCAGGGGCGACGGAGGAGACCCAGTACTTC | TRBV5-1 | . | TRBJ2-5 | .
CASSLRDRGETQYF | TGTGCCAGCAGCTTAAGGGACAGGGGAGAGACCCAGTACTTC | TRBV7-3 | . | TRBJ2-5 | TRBD1
CASSPGPSTNTGELFF | TGTGCCAGCAGCCCAGGTCCCAGCACGAACACCGGGGAGCTGTTTTTT | TRBV7-3 | . | TRBJ2-2 | .
CASSENRGPYEQYF | TGTGCCAGCAGTGAGAACAGGGGCCCCTACGAGCAGTACTTC | TRBV2 | once | TRBJ2-7 | TRBD1
CASSLGGSGETQYF | TGTGCCAGCAGCTTGGGCGGTTCAGGAGAGACCCAGTACTTC | TRBV5-4 | . | TRBJ2-5 | .
CAISSVPQENYGYTF | TGTGCCATCAGCTCAGTGCCCCAAGAGAACTATGGCTACACCTTC | TRBV10-3 | . | TRBJ1-2 | .
CASRRTGSHEQYF | TGTGCCAGCAGAAGGACAGGATCCCACGAGCAGTACTTC | TRBV28 | . | TRBJ2-7 | TRBD1
CASSTSWQTPDTQYF | TGTGCCAGCAGCACAAGTTGGCAGACGCCAGATACGCAGTATTTT | TRBV7-6 | . | TRBJ2-3 | .
CASSFGQALGPQHF | TGTGCCAGCAGCTTCGGGCAGGCCCTTGGGCCCCAGCATTTT | TRBV7-9 | . | TRBJ1-5 | .
CASSERTSGGGQETQYF | TGCGCCAGCAGTGAGAGGACTAGCGGGGGGGGACAAGAGACCCAGTACTTC | TRBV10-1 | . | TRBJ2-5 | TRBD2
CASSPRNRLVETQYF | TGTGCCAGCAGTCCTCGGAACAGGCTAGTGGAGACCCAGTACTTC | TRBV6-5 | . | TRBJ2-5 | .
CASSQEVLAGVTQYF | TGCGCCAGCAGCCAAGAGGTGCTCGCTGGGGTTACGCAGTATTTT | TRBV4-1 | few | TRBJ2-3 | .
CASSRLAGGSYEQYF | TGCGCCAGCAGCCGACTAGCGGGAGGGTCCTACGAGCAGTACTTC | TRBV5-1 | . | TRBJ2-7 | TRBD2
CASEITGGHEQYF | TGTGCCAGCGAAATCACAGGGGGCCACGAGCAGTACTTC | TRBV19 | . | TRBJ2-7 | TRBD1
CASSQDSLMNTEAFF | TGTGCCAGCAGCCAAGACTCCCTGATGAACACTGAAGCTTTCTTT | TRBV14 | . | TRBJ1-1 | .
CASSQVGTGGNTIYF | TGCGCCAGCAGCCAAGTGGGGACAGGGGGGAACACCATATATTTT | TRBV4-1 | . | TRBJ1-3 | TRBD1
CSVVRFTGELFF | TGCAGCGTTGTTAGGTTCACCGGGGAGCTGTTTTTT | TRBV29-1 | . | TRBJ2-2 | .
CASSPPRGITDTQYF | TGTGCCAGCAGCCCCCCGCGGGGTATCACAGATACGCAGTATTTT | TRBV5-5 | . | TRBJ2-3 | .
CASTRDPNTEAFF | TGTGCCAGCACCAGGGACCCGAACACTGAAGCTTTCTTT | TRBV6-5 | . | TRBJ1-1 | .